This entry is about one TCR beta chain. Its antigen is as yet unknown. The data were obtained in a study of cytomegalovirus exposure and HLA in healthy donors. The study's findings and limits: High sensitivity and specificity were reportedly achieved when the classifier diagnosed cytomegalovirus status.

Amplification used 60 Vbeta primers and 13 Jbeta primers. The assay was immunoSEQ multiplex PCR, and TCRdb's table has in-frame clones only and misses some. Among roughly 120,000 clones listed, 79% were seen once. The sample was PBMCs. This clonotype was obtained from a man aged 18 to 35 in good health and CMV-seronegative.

CDR3 nucleotides: TGTGCCAGCAGTTTTGTAGGGGATCCCTACGAGCAGTACGTC. It yields the protein CASSFVGDPYEQYV. The chain recombines TRBV28 with TRBJ2-7, with D perhaps matching TRBD1 (5 bases). V dropped 3 bases and J dropped 2 bases, with 11 bases sitting between them. Germline V lookup: CDR1 MDHEN, CDR2 SYDVKM. The CDR3 has 14 amino acids.